This note documents a single T cell receptor (beta chain) sequence. Compared with germline, one end of the junction differs, possibly owing to a read error. Assay used: immunoSEQ multiplex PCR; TCRdb lists only in-frame clones, some missing. Among about 170,000 clones listed, 85% were seen once. This entry is derived from a study of blood T cell repertoires in COVID-19. Germline CDR1 and CDR2: SSHAT and FNYEAQ (reference sequence). CDR3 length: 16 amino acids. The rearrangement joins TRBV7-7 to TRBJ2-2, with D perhaps TRBD2 (5 bases). The receptor comes from a woman older than 75 with COVID-19, enrolled during active disease. The sample consisted of peripheral blood. As DNA, the CDR3 is TGTGCTAGCAGCCCCGTCGGGAACAGCGACACCGGGGAGCTGTTTTTT. This translates into CASSPVGNSDTGELFF.